These 5 T cell receptor beta chains share one sample of origin, sequenced in a study of T cells in Graves' hyperthyroidism and ophthalmopathy. It was RNA transcripts that yielded the amplified TCR beta CDR3 regions. When the TCR CDR3 underwent first-round RT-PCR, the HTBI primer set was used. TCRdb ran MiXCR on the multiplex PCR reads and lists one entry per CDR3 protein. The table has more than 350,000 distinct CDR3 sequences, around 14% seen once. Sequencing was done on a sample of blood. The receptors derive from a woman aged 30 to 39 with Graves' hyperthyroidism.

This chain joins TRBV20-1 and TRBJ1-3; the match to TRBD1 covers 7 bases. The CDR3 has 16 amino acids. The trim removed 1 base at V and 4 bases at J, leaving 10 bases unmatched. Looked up from germline, CDR1 is DFQATT and CDR2 is SNEGSKA (reference sequence). The CDR3 spells CSARGGKGAPGNTIYF. CDR3 DNA sequence: TGCAGTGCTAGAGGGGGGAAGGGGGCGCCAGGAAACACCATATATTTT.

This clonotype was counted between two and nine times. This sequence joins TRBV9 and TRBJ1-2, with a weak D call TRBD1 (5 bases). V was shortened by 0 bases and J by 3 bases, with 6 bases between the two germline ends. The CDR3 spans 13 residues. Germline CDR1 reads SGDLS; CDR2 reads YYNGEE. The CDR3 is CASSVATDYGYTF. Written as DNA, the CDR3 is TGTGCCAGCAGCGTAGCGACAGACTATGGCTACACCTTC.

This chain uses TRBV27 with TRBJ1-4; 7 bases line up with TRBD1. Trimming took 5 bases from V and 6 from J; bases not matched to a gene: 9. Looked up from germline, CDR1 is MNHEY and CDR2 is SMNVEV (reference sequence). The CDR3 runs 15 residues. CDR3 in amino acids: CASSPRQGAYEKLFF. The CDR3 nucleotides read TGTGCCAGCAGTCCCCGACAGGGTGCTTATGAAAAACTGTTTTTT.

This clonotype was picked up many times. This chain uses TRBV28 with TRBJ2-5, with D uncertain. Trimming removed 1 base from V and 5 bases from J, with 11 bases in between. The germline gives CDR1 MDHEN, CDR2 SYDVKM. The CDR3 extends over 14 amino acids. The DNA for the CDR3 is TGTGCCAGCAGTTTATTTAGCCCCCGGGAGACCCAGTACTTC. As protein: CASSLFSPRETQYF.

J is TRBJ2-5 and V is TRBV5-1; D not resolved. Looked up from germline, CDR1 is SGHRS and CDR2 is YFSETQ. V gave up 4 bases and J gave up 4 bases, with 8 bases separating them. There are 12 residues in the CDR3. The CDR3 sequence: CASSPEVETQYF. The CDR3 DNA sequence: TGCGCCAGCAGCCCGGAAGTAGAGACCCAGTACTTC.